A selection of T cell receptor beta chains follows, all from one sample in a study of T cells in Graves' hyperthyroidism and ophthalmopathy. A single record per CDR3 protein comes from TCRdb applying MiXCR to the multiplex PCR reads. The sample lists about 46,000 distinct CDR3 sequences; 49% were seen once. The specimen sequenced was peripheral blood or thyroid tissue (not recorded which). These TCRs come from a woman aged 45 to 65 with Graves' hyperthyroidism. Both conserved end residues are part of each CDR3. The order of the fields is J gene, V gene, clone size, D gene, CDR3 protein, CDR3 DNA. A D gene is named only where the DNA matches it firmly. Clone size, where shown, is once, few, many, or a class for clones that have expanded.

>TRBJ2-7|TRBV20-1|many|TRBD2
CSAREGLRASGRVYYEQYF
TGCAGTGCTAGAGAGGGGCTGAGAGCTAGCGGGAGAGTGTACTACGAGCAGTACTTC
>TRBJ2-1|TRBV25-1|few|TRBD1
CASSGGQGNSEQFF
TGTGCCAGCAGCGGGGGACAGGGGAATAGTGAGCAGTTCTTC
>TRBJ2-5|TRBV12-3/TRBV12-4|many|.
CASSLRDLGAETQYF
TGTGCCAGCAGTCTCCGGGACCTAGGGGCGGAGACCCAGTACTTC
>TRBJ2-7|TRBV2|.|TRBD2
CASSSTSGRGEQYF
TGTGCCAGCAGTTCGACTAGCGGGAGAGGCGAGCAGTACTTC
>TRBJ1-5|TRBV7-9|.|.
CASSLLGGDQPQHF
TGTGCCAGCAGCTTACTCGGTGGCGATCAGCCCCAGCATTTT
>TRBJ2-5|TRBV2|few|TRBD2
CASRGLAGQETQYF
TGTGCCAGCCGGGGACTAGCGGGACAAGAGACCCAGTACTTC
>TRBJ1-3|TRBV6-5|many|.
CASSRRIDRPGDTIYF
TGTGCCAGCAGTCGGAGAATCGACAGACCTGGGGACACCATATATTTT
>TRBJ2-7|TRBV13|many|TRBD2
CASAMTSGSLLVNEQYF
TGTGCCAGCGCGATGACTAGCGGGAGTCTGTTGGTCAACGAGCAGTACTTC
>TRBJ1-5|TRBV12-3/TRBV12-4|.|.
CASKEGSQETQHF
TGTGCCAGCAAGGAGGGGAGTCAAGAGACCCAGCATTTT
>TRBJ2-5|TRBV10-3|.|TRBD2
CAISWGLAGGRETQYF
TGTGCCATCAGTTGGGGACTAGCGGGAGGGCGAGAGACCCAGTACTTC
>TRBJ2-2|TRBV7-3|many|TRBD2
CASSPQGTTNTGELFF
TGTGCCAGCAGCCCCCAAGGGACTACGAACACCGGGGAGCTGTTTTTT
>TRBJ1-2|TRBV10-3|many|.
CAISAGTEANYGYTF
TGTGCCATCAGTGCGGGGACCGAAGCTAACTATGGCTACACCTTC
>TRBJ2-2|TRBV12-3/TRBV12-4|.|TRBD1
CASRRRDRIGELFF
TGTGCCAGCAGACGCCGGGACAGGATCGGGGAGCTGTTTTTT
>TRBJ2-5|TRBV11-1|.|TRBD2
CASSYSRTSGSRETLYF
TGTGCCAGCAGCTACTCAAGGACTAGCGGGAGCCGAGAGACCCTGTACTTC
>TRBJ2-6|TRBV25-1|.|TRBD2
CASSDPSGRAAGANVLTF
TGTGCCAGCAGTGACCCTAGCGGGAGGGCCGCTGGGGCCAACGTCCTGACTTTC
>TRBJ2-7|TRBV30|many|.
CAWSQRHYEQYF
TGTGCCTGGAGCCAGCGGCACTACGAGCAGTACTTC
>TRBJ1-4|TRBV20-1|once|.
CSAIAGTREKLFF
TGCAGTGCTATTGCCGGGACGCGTGAAAAACTGTTTTTT
>TRBJ2-7|TRBV7-9|once|TRBD1
CASGTGRDEQYF
TGTGCCAGCGGGACAGGGCGGGACGAGCAGTACTTC
>TRBJ2-7|TRBV5-1|many|TRBD2
CASSLLAGAGYEQYF
TGCGCCAGCAGCTTACTAGCGGGGGCGGGCTACGAGCAGTACTTC
>TRBJ1-4|TRBV28|many|.
CASSLGRDGEKLFF
TGTGCCAGCAGTTTGGGCAGGGATGGAGAAAAACTGTTTTTT
>TRBJ2-3|TRBV9|many|TRBD1
CASSVGQGLLDTQYF
TGTGCCAGCAGCGTCGGACAGGGTCTTTTGGATACGCAGTATTTT
>TRBJ1-2|TRBV12-3/TRBV12-4|many|TRBD1
CASSLTGGSFGYTF
TGTGCCAGCAGTTTAACAGGGGGCTCGTTTGGCTACACCTTC
>TRBJ1-2|TRBV20-1|many|.
CSARPEMGGWSGYTF
TGCAGTGCTAGACCCGAAATGGGGGGTTGGAGTGGCTACACCTTC
>TRBJ2-7|TRBV20-1|many|TRBD1
CSAPGTGREQYF
TGCAGTGCGCCCGGGACAGGGCGCGAGCAGTACTTC
>TRBJ2-7|TRBV15|.|.
CATRRAAATNEQNF
TGTGCCACCAGAAGAGCAGCGGCAACCAACGAGCAGAACTTC
>TRBJ1-4|TRBV25-1|few|TRBD1
CASSHIRDRDEKLFF
TGTGCCAGCAGTCACATCCGGGACAGGGATGAAAAACTGTTTTTT
>TRBJ1-5|TRBV9|.|.
CASSVVGRGNQPQHF
TGTGCCAGCAGCGTAGTCGGGAGGGGCAATCAGCCCCAGCATTTT
>TRBJ2-7|TRBV7-9|many|.
CASSKGRRKYDTYEQYF
TGTGCCAGCAGCAAGGGACGGAGAAAATACGATACCTACGAGCAGTACTTC
>TRBJ2-7|TRBV6-6|.|TRBD1
CASGQGADYEQYF
TGCGCCAGCGGACAGGGGGCGGACTACGAGCAGTACTTC
>TRBJ1-2|TRBV7-9|few|.
CASSGPRLGQRSGYTF
TGTGCCAGCAGCGGACCCCGGTTGGGGCAGCGAAGCGGCTACACCTTC
>TRBJ1-5|TRBV5-6|many|.
CASSLAREGGDSNQPQHF
TGTGCCAGCAGCTTGGCCAGGGAAGGGGGAGATAGCAATCAGCCCCAGCATTTT
>TRBJ2-7|TRBV10-3|few|TRBD2
CAHSQGGSGEQYF
TGTGCCCATTCCCAGGGCGGGAGCGGTGAGCAGTACTTC
>TRBJ2-3|TRBV15|few|.
CATSRGRTTGTDTQYF
TGTGCCACCAGCAGAGGGAGGACTACCGGCACAGATACGCAGTATTTT
>TRBJ1-2|TRBV27|few|.
CASSPRYDVNYGYTF
TGTGCCAGCAGTCCTCGATACGACGTAAACTATGGCTACACCTTC
>TRBJ2-2|TRBV5-6|many|.
CVSGGWSISGELFF
TGTGTGAGTGGCGGATGGAGTATTTCCGGGGAGCTGTTTTTT
>TRBJ2-5|TRBV20-1|many|.
CSARGSAGGRETQYF
TGCAGTGCTAGAGGATCCGCAGGTGGACGAGAGACCCAGTACTTC
>TRBJ2-7|TRBV2|.|TRBD2
CASSWTSVRAYEQYF
TGTGCCAGCAGTTGGACTAGCGTGAGGGCCTACGAGCAGTACTTC
>TRBJ1-6|TRBV6-6|.|TRBD1
CASSWVGGDSPLHF
TGTGCCAGCAGTTGGGTAGGGGGCGACTCACCCCTCCACTTT
>TRBJ1-1|TRBV7-9|.|.
CASSPRCGVEAFF
TGTGCCAGCAGTCCTCGATGTGGGGTTGAAGCTTTCTTT
>TRBJ1-4|TRBV5-8|many|TRBD1
CASSPGTGGASEKLFF
TGTGCCAGCAGCCCAGGGACAGGGGGCGCCTCTGAAAAACTGTTTTTT
>TRBJ2-5|TRBV24-1|many|.
CATSDFGASARRETQYF
TGTGCCACCAGTGATTTTGGGGCTAGCGCTAGGCGGGAGACCCAGTACTTC
>TRBJ1-1|TRBV7-8|.|.
CASSSITARTEAFF
TGTGCCAGCAGCTCCATTACCGCTCGAACTGAAGCTTTCTTT
>TRBJ1-6|TRBV10-3|medium-sized|TRBD1
CAISASGTDNSPLHF
TGTGCCATCAGTGCATCCGGGACAGATAATTCACCCCTCCACTTT
>TRBJ2-5|TRBV9|once|TRBD2
CASSYSTSGSQETQYF
TGTGCCAGCAGTTACTCGACTAGCGGATCACAAGAGACCCAGTACTTC
>TRBJ2-3|TRBV4-1|many|.
CASSQELVDTQYF
TGCGCCAGCAGCCAAGAGCTAGTGGATACGCAGTATTTT
>TRBJ1-5|TRBV2|.|.
CASSLYKGLNQPQHF
TGTGCCAGCAGTTTATACAAGGGGCTAAATCAGCCCCAGCATTTT